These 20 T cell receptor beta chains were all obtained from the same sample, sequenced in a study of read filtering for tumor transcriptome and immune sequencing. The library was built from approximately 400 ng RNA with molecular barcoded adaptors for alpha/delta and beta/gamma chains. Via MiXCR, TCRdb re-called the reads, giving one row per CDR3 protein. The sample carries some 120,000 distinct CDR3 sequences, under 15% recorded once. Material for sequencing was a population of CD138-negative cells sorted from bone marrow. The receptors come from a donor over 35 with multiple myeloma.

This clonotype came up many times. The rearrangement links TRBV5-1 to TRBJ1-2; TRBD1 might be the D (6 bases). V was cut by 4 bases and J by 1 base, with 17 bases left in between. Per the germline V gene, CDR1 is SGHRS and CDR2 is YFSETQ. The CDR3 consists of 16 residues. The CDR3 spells CASSPDTGNLNYGYTF. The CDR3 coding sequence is TGCGCCAGCAGCCCCGACACAGGGAACCTTAACTATGGCTACACCTTC.

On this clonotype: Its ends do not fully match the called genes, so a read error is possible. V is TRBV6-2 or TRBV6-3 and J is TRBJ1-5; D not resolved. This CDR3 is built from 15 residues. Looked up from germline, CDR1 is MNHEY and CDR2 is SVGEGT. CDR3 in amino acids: CPSSYSINSNQPQHF. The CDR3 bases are TGTCCCAGCAGTTACTCGATTAACAGCAATCAGCCCCAGCATTTT.

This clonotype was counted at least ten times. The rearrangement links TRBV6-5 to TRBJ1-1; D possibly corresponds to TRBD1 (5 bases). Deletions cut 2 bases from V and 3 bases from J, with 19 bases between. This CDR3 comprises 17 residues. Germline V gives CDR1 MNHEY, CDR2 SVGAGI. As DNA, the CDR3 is TGTGCCAGCAGTTACGGGAGGGGCGGGTTCTTGGACACTGAAGCTTTCTTT. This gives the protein CASSYGRGGFLDTEAFF.

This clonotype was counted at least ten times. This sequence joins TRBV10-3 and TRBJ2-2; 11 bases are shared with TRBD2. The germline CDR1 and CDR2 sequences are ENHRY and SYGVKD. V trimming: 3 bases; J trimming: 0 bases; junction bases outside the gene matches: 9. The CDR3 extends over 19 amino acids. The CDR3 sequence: CAISDSPTSGKTNTGELFF. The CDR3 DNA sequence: TGTGCCATCAGTGACTCACCGACTAGCGGGAAGACGAACACCGGGGAGCTGTTTTTT.

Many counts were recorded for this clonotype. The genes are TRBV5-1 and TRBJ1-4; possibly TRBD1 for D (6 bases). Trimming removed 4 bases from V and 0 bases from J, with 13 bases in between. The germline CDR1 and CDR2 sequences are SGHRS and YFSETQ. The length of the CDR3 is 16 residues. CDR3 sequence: CASSTRGGSTNEKLFF. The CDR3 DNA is TGCGCCAGCAGCACGAGGGGGGGATCAACTAATGAAAAACTGTTTTTT.

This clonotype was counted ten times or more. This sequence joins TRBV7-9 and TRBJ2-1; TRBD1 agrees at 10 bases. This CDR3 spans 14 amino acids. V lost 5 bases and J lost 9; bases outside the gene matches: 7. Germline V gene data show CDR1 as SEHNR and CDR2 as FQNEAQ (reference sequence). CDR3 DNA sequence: TGTGCCAGCAGCCAGCGACAGGGGGCTATTGAGCAGTTCTTC. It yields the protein CASSQRQGAIEQFF.

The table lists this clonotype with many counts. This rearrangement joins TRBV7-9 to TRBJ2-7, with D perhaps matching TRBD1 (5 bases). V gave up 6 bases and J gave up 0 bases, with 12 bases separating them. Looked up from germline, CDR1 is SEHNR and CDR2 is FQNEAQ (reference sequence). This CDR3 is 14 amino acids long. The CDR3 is CASSLSGYSYEQYF. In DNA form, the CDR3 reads TGTGCCAGCAGTCTCTCAGGGTACTCCTACGAGCAGTACTTC.

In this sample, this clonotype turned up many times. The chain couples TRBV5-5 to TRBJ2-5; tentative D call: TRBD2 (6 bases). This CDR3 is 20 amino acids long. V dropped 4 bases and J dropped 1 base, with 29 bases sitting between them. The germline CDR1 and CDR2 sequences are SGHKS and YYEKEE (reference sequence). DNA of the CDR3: TGTGCCAGCAGCCAGTCACTCTCTTACCCGGGACTCGGGATCCAAGAGACCCAGTACTTC. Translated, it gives CASSQSLSYPGLGIQETQYF.

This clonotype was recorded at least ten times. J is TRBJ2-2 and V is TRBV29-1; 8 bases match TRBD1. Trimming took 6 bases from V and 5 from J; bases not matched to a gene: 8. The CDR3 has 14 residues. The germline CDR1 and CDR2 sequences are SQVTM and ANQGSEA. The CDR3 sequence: CSVDRTGSTGELFF. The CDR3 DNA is TGCAGCGTCGACCGGACAGGGTCAACCGGGGAGCTGTTTTTT.

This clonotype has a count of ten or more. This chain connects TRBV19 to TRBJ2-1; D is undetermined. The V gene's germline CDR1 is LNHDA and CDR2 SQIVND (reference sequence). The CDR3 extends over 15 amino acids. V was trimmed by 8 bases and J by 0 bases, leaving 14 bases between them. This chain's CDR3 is CASGPRGSSYNEQFF. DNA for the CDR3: TGTGCCAGTGGACCTCGCGGAAGCTCCTACAATGAGCAGTTCTTC.

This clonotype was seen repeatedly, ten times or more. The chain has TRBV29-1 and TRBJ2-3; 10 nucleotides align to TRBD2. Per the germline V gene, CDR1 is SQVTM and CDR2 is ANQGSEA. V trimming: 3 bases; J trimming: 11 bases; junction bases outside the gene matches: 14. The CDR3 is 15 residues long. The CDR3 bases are TGCAGCGTTGATAGTGGGAGCGGGGGGGCCGAGCTGCAGTATTTT. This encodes CSVDSGSGGAELQYF.

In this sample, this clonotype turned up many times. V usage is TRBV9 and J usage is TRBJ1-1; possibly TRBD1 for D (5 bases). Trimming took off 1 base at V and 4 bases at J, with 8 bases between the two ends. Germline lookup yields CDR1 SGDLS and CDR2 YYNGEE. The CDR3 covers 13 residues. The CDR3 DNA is TGTGCCAGCAGCGTAATCGGGGGCACTGAAGCTTTCTTT. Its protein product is CASSVIGGTEAFF.

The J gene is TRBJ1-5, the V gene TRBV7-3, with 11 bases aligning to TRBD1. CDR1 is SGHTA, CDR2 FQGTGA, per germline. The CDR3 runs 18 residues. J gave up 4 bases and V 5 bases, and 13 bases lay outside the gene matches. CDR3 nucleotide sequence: TGTGCCAGCAGCCCTGACCGGGACAGGGGGGGGAGAAATCAGCCCCAGCATTTT. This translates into CASSPDRDRGGRNQPQHF.

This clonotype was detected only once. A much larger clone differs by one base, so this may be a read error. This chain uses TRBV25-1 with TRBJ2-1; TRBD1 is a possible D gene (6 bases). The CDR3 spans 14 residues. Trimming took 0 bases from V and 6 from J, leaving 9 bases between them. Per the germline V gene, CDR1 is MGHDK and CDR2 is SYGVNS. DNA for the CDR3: TGTGCCAGCAGTGAATATTTGGACAGCAATGAGCAGTTCTTC. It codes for CASSEYLDSNEQFF.

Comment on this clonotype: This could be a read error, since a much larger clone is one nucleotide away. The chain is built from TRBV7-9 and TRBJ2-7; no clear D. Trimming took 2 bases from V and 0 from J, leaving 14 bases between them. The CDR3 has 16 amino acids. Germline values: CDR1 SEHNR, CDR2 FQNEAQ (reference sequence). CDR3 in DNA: TGTGCCAGCAGCTTATGGGAAGCGTTGGGCTCCTACGAGCAGTACTTC. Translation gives CASSLWEALGSYEQYF.

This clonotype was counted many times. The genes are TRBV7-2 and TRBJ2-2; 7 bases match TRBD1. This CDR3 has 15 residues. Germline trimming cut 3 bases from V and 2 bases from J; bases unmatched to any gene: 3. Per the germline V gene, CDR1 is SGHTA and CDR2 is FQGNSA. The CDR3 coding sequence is TGTGCCAGCAGCTTCGACAGGGTCAACACCGGGGAGCTGTTTTTT. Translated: CASSFDRVNTGELFF.

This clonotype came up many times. The CDR3 coding sequence is TGTGCCAGCTCACGAACTGGCAATCAGCCCCAGCATTTT. This codes for CASSRTGNQPQHF. The gene calls are TRBV18 and TRBJ1-5; no clear D gene. Trimming removed 4 bases at V and 2 bases at J, with 6 bases between. Germline V gives CDR1 KGHSH, CDR2 LQKENI. The CDR3 contains 13 residues. The full variable domain, in which reference TRBV18 and TRBJ1-5 provide the parts outside the CDR3, is NAGVMQNPRHLVRRRGQEARLRCSPMKGHSHVYWYRQLPEEGLKFMVYLQKENIIDESGMPKERFSAEFPKEGPSILRIQQVVRGDSAAYFCASSRTGNQPQHFGDGTRLSIL.

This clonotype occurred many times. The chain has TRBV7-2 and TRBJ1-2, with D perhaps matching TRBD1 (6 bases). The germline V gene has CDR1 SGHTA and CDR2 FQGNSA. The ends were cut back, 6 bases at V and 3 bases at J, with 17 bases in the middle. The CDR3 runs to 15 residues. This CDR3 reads CASRVQTGSHYGYTF. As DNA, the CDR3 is TGTGCCAGCAGGGTTCAAACAGGGAGTCACTATGGCTACACCTTC.

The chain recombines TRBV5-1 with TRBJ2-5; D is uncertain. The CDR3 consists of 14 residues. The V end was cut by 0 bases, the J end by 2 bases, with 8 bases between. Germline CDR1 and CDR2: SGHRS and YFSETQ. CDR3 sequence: CASSLDLLQETQYF. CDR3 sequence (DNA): TGCGCCAGCAGCTTGGATCTATTGCAAGAGACCCAGTACTTC.

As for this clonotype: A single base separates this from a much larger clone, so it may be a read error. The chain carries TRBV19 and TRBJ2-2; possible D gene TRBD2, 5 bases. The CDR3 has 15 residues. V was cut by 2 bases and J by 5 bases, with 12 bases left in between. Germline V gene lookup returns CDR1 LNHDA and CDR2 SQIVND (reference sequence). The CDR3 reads CASSIPGCGTGELFF. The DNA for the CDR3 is TGTGCCAGTAGTATACCGGGGTGCGGTACCGGGGAGCTGTTTTTT. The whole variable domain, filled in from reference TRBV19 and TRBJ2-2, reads DGGITQSPKYLFRKEGQNVTLSCEQNLNHDAMYWYRQDPGQGLRLIYYSQIVNDFQKGDIAEGYSVSREKKESFPLTVTSAQKNPTAFYLCASSIPGCGTGELFFGEGSRLTVL.